This T cell receptor (beta chain) derives from a study of CD8 T cells in Susac syndrome (dated by TCRdb to about 2019). At the level of the whole study: The study used repertoire sequencing to test whether antigen drove CD8+ T cell activation and differentiation in Susac syndrome.

RNA was extracted with the RNeasy kit and about 0.5 to 1 ug was reverse transcribed using random hexamers. TCR beta CDR3 regions were amplified with the immunoSEQ multiplex PCR assay covering 54 Vbeta and 13 Jbeta segments. To correct PCR amplification bias, a synthetic template baseline was used for both primer optimization and computational correction. As for the original processing: Reads were annotated to V, D and J genes according to IMGT and were analyzed with immunoSEQ Analyzer, with only productive sequences retained. Clonality was computed as one minus Shannon entropy normalized by log2 of the number of productive unique sequences. Public and private clones were assessed among the 100 most prevalent clones of each patient and control. A clone was defined as Susac-specific if it was absent from the healthy and MS cohorts, from roughly 1,000 published viral clones and from other ImmuneACCESS disease sequences. TCRdb applied fastp at Q25 and MiXCR to the public reads, then kept only in-frame beta chains. CDR3 protein sequences are deduplicated, and each keeps its most common genes and DNA. What appears here as the V and J calls and clone size reflects TCRdb's work, not the paper's. Here the sample has approximately 140,000 distinct CDR3 sequences; approximately 96% occur a single time. Together, the top ten hold about 0.11% of the sample.

This clonotype showed up just once. The specificity of this receptor is unknown. There are no base qualities to consult, and no much larger clone falls within one base. Weak support is all one read offers. General study outcomes and caveats: The TCR sequencing and HLA analysis was acknowledged to have included a relatively small number of individuals.

High-throughput TCR beta sequencing profiled peripheral blood CD8+ and CD4+ T cells from healthy donors, Susac syndrome patients and multiple sclerosis patients. The multiple sclerosis controls were treatment-naive patients whose relapsing-remitting disease, either stable or active, fulfilled the revised McDonald criteria. Bulk CD8+ and CD4+ T cells were purified by magnetic negative isolation, while CD8+ TEMRA cells were enriched using FACS. Blood was collected in EDTA tubes and processed within 24 hours, with PBMCs isolated through density gradient centrifugation. PBMCs intended for TCR sequencing were cryopreserved in liquid nitrogen and thawed later in a water bath at 37 degrees C. Purity of sorted or isolated CD4+, CD8+ and CD8+ TEMRA cells was at least 90%. Via the germline V gene, CDR1 is MGHRA and CDR2 YSYEKL. Trimming removed 2 bases from V and 3 bases from J, leaving 16 bases between the germline ends. Reading from cysteine to phenylalanine, the CDR3 counts 16 amino acids. The CDR3 DNA has 48 bases and is translated from base 1.

The sample consisted of CD4+ T cells from PBMCs. The TCR originated in a human donor with multiple sclerosis. This chain joins TRBV4-1 to TRBJ2-5; the D gene is possibly TRBD1, with 6 bases matching. CDR3 reads: CASSQYSLGGEETQYF. The bases read TGCGCCAGCAGCCAATACTCACTAGGGGGTGAAGAGACCCAGTACTTC.